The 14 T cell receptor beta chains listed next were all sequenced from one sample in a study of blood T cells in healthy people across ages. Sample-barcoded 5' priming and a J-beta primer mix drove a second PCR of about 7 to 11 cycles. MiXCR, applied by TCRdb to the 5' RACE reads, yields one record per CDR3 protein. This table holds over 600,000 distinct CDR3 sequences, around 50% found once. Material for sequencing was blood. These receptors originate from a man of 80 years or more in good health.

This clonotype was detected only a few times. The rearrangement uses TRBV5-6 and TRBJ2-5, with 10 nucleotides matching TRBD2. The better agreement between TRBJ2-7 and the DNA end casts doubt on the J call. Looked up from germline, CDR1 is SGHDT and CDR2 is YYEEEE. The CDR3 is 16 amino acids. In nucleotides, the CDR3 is TGTGCCAGCAGCGATCGACGACTAGCGGGCCTTTACGAGCAGTACTTC. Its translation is CASSDRRLAGLYEQYF.

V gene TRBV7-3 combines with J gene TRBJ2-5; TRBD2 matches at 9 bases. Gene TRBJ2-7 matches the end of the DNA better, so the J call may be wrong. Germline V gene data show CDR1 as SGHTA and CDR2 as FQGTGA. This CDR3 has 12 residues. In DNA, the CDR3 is TGTGCCCCCGGCGGGAGGGAATACGAGCAGTACTTC. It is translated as CAPGGREYEQYF.

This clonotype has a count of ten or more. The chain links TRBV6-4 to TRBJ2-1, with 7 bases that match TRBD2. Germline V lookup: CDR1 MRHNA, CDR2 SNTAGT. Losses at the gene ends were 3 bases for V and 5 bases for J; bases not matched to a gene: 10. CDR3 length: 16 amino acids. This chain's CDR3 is CASSEGETAGHNEQFF. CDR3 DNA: TGTGCCAGCAGTGAAGGGGAAACAGCGGGACACAATGAGCAGTTCTTC.

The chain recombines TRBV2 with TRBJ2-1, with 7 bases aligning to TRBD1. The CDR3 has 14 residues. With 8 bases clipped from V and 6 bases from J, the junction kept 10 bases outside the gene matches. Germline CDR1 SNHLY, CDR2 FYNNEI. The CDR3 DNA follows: TGTGCCAGCGAACCTCGACAGGGTTTCAATGAGCAGTTCTTC. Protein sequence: CASEPRQGFNEQFF.

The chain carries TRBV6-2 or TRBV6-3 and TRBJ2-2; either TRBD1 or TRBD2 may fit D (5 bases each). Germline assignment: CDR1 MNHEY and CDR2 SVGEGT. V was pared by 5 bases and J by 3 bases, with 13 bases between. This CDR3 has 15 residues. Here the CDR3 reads CASSPGGTDTGELFF. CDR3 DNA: TGTGCCAGCAGTCCTGGGGGAACCGACACCGGGGAGCTGTTTTTT.

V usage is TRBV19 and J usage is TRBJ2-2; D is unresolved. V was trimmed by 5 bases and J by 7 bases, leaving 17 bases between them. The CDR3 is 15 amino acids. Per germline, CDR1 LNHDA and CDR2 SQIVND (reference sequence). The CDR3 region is CASSVLVGTIGELFF. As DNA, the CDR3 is TGTGCCAGTAGTGTTCTTGTGGGAACCATCGGGGAGCTGTTTTTT.

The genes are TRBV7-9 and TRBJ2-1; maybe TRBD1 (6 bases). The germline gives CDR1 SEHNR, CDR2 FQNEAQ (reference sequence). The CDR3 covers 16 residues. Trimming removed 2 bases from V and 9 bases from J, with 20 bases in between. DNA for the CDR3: TGTGCCAGCAGCTTACTTAACACAGGGTTAATTAGTGAGCAGTTCTTC. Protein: CASSLLNTGLISEQFF.

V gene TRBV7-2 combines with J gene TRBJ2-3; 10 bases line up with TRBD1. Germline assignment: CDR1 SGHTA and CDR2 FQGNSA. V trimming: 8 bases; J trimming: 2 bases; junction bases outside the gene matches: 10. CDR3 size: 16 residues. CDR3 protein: CASGKDRGATTDTQYF. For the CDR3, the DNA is TGTGCCAGCGGGAAGGACAGGGGGGCGACCACAGATACGCAGTATTTT.

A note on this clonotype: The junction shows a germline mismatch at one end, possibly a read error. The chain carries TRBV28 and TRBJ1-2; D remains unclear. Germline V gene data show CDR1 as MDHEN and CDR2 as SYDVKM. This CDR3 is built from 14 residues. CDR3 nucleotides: TGTGCCAGCAGTGAGGCCTTAGGAGACTATGGCTGCACCTTC. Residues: CASSEALGDYGCTF.

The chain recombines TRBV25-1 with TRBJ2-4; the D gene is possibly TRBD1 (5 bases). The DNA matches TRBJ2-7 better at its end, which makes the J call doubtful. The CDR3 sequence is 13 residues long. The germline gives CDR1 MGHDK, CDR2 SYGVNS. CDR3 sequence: CASSDRVVYEQYF. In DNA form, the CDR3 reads TGTGCCAGCAGTGACAGGGTTGTGTACGAGCAGTACTTC.

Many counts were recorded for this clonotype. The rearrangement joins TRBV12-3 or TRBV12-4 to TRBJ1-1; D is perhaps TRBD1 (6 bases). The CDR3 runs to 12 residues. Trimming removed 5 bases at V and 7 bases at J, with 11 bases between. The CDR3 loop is CASSPRQDEAFF. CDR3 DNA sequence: TGTGCCAGCAGTCCCCGACAGGATGAAGCTTTCTTT.

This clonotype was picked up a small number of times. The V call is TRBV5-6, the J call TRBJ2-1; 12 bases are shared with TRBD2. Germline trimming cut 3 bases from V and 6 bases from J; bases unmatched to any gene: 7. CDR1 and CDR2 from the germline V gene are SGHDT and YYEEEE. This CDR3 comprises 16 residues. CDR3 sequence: CASSWPLAGGVNEQFF. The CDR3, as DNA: TGTGCCAGCAGCTGGCCTCTAGCGGGAGGGGTCAATGAGCAGTTCTTC.

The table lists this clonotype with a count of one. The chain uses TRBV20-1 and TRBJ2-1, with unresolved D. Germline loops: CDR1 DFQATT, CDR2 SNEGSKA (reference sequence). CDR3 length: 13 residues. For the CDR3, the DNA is TGCAATGCCCGGGTTAGCTCCTACAATGAGCAGTTCTTC. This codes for CNARVSSYNEQFF.

CDR3 protein: CATSMGLSYEQYF. CDR3 sequence (DNA): TGTGCCACCAGCATGGGACTATCCTACGAGCAGTACTTC. The rearrangement links TRBV15 to TRBJ2-7; 7 nucleotides align to TRBD2. J lost 1 base, V lost 4 bases, and 1 base had no gene match. The germline V gene encodes CDR1 LNHNV and CDR2 YYDKDF (reference sequence). The CDR3 is made up of 13 amino acids.